Sequencing of this TCR beta chain was carried out in a study of early T cells in non-severe SARS-CoV-2 infection listed by TCRdb under 2021. Regarding the study in general: Bulk RNA from unsorted whole blood was used for TCR sequencing, so alpha and beta chains could not be paired. Summary of the overall study and its limitations: VDJdb matching was skewed toward anti-spike CD8 responses and likely underestimated virus-specific expansions by missing private and CD4 specificities.

The study was a case-control design nested within a healthcare worker cohort in London, UK, with weekly nasopharyngeal swab PCR tests and blood sampling. Healthcare workers were recruited between 23 and 31 March 2020, during the week of the UK lockdown, and were followed weekly for up to about 16 weeks. From cysteine to phenylalanine, the CDR3 is 15 amino acids long. Only CDR3 DNA remains: 45 bases, in frame from the first base. Between the V and J ends, shortened by 4 bases and 0 bases respectively, the junction contains 13 bases. CDR1 MNHEY and CDR2 SMNVEV are derived from the germline V gene (reference sequence). Libraries came from 5' RACE. The instrument given in TCRdb is NextSeq 500. Unique molecular identifiers were attached to individual cDNA molecules in the TCR library protocol so that sequencing error and PCR bias could be corrected. Sequencing covered both TCR alpha and beta chains, and within each sample the abundances of alpha and beta sequences were tightly co-correlated. Regarding the original processing steps: V gene, J gene and CDR3 annotation of TCR sequences was performed with Decombinator V4. TCRs were defined as expanded if a significant change between any two time points was detected under a Poisson model with p below 0.0001. Abundances of TCRs were expressed as counts per million after normalisation to the total number of TCRs sequenced in each sample. TRAV1-2 paired with TRAJ12, TRAJ20 or TRAJ33 defined MAIT TCRs, while TRAV10 paired with TRAJ18 defined iNKT TCRs. VDJdb, accessed 1 November 2021, was searched for CMV, EBV and SARS-CoV-2 annotated TCRs, excluding TCRs annotated for multiple antigens. TCRdb took the public reads, trimmed them with fastp at Q25, ran MiXCR for clone calling and kept in-frame beta chains. Identical CDR3 protein sequences are pooled into one entry, listed with their most common genes and DNA. In this record, the V and J calls reflect TCRdb's handling and not the investigators' own analysis. For this sample there are tens of thousands of distinct CDR3 sequences; over 13% appear just once. The top ten constitute around 3.3% of the sample.

Only a few counts were recorded for this clonotype. There is no known antigen for this receptor. Qualities for individual bases were not recorded, and no much larger clone is one base off. The specimen was whole blood. Recombination connected TRBV27 to TRBJ2-7, with no D gene named confidently. This receptor was obtained from an adult who was a healthcare worker with PCR-confirmed SARS-CoV-2 infection or an uninfected control (not recorded which). The nucleotides are TGTGCCAGCAGTTCACCGGAGACTTTCTCCTACGAGCAGTACTTC. This translates into CASSSPETFSYEQYF.